This T cell receptor beta chain was obtained from a study of tissue T cells after allogeneic stem cell transplantation. Study-wide findings and caveats: Motif-based clustering found tissue-specific repertoire signatures shared across patients, though few clones were shared. Blood and spleen captured only part of the tissue TCR repertoire. Some tissue clones might be persisting host cells; their alloreactivity or antigen specificity was not determined.

The junction had 4 bases not matched to a gene; V was cut back by 1 base and J by 0 bases. CDR3 length: 16 residues. The V gene's germline CDR1 is NNHNN and CDR2 SYGAGS (reference sequence). This clone was recorded only once. Its specificity is unknown. Mouse gene names and germline throughout. The read ends 1 residue shy of where the CDR3 ends; the end is completed using the germline J gene. Profiling relied on immunoSEQ multiplex PCR, and the TCRdb table lists in-frame clones only, not all of them. The sample consists of 20,000 to 25,000 clones, roughly three quarters of them appearing once. The chain has TRBV13-2 and TRBJ2-4; 8 nucleotides match TRBD1. The sequence was obtained from a female BALB/c mouse in good health. This mouse strain has H2-d as its MHC haplotype. Sequenced sample: blood. CDR3 bases read: TGTGCCAGCGGTGATTTTCAGGGGGCAAGTCAAAACACCTTGTAC. This encodes CASGDFQGASQNTLY. The full-length CDR3 reads as CASGDFQGASQNTLYF.